The 17 T cell receptor beta chains listed next were all sequenced from one sample in a study of early T cells in non-severe SARS-CoV-2 infection. From the 5' RACE reads, TCRdb called clonotypes with MiXCR, one entry per CDR3 protein. This sample yields some 71,000 distinct CDR3 sequences, of which under 9.5% are seen a single time; 5.5% to 7% belongs to the top ten. Sequencing was performed on whole blood. The receptor set was obtained from an adult who was a healthcare worker with PCR-confirmed SARS-CoV-2 infection or an uninfected control (not recorded which).

This clonotype was counted a few times. The chain couples TRBV4-1 to TRBJ1-2, with D possibly TRBD1 on 5 matching bases. The CDR3 runs 13 residues. Germline V gene data show CDR1 as MGHRA and CDR2 as YSYEKL. V lost 3 bases, J lost 5 bases, and 10 bases lay in between. The chain's CDR3 is CASSHTRGYGYTF. The CDR3, as DNA: TGCGCCAGCAGCCATACAAGGGGATATGGCTACACCTTC.

This clonotype was seen more than once but under ten times. The chain has TRBV24-1 and TRBJ2-2; D is unclear. The V gene lost 6 bases and the J gene lost 0 bases, with 4 bases spanning the gap. CDR1 is KGHDR and CDR2 is SFDVKD in the germline V gene. The CDR3 spans 13 residues. CDR3: CATSHPNTGELFF. Here the CDR3 DNA reads TGTGCCACCAGTCATCCGAACACCGGGGAGCTGTTTTTT.

In this sample, this clonotype turned up many times. The rearrangement uses TRBV3-1 and TRBJ2-7; D gene unclear. The length of the CDR3 is 11 residues. CDR1 is LGHDT, CDR2 YNNKEL, per germline (reference sequence). V lost 1 base to trimming and J lost 4 bases, with 2 bases between them. The CDR3 DNA sequence: TGTGCCAGCAGCCAAGGATACGAGCAGTACTTC. Its translation is CASSQGYEQYF.

This clonotype has a count of ten or more. The chain's CDR3 is CSARDMGSYEQYF. As DNA, the CDR3 is TGCAGTGCTAGAGATATGGGGTCCTACGAGCAGTACTTC. The genes are TRBV20-1 and TRBJ2-7; D gene ambiguous. Germline values: CDR1 DFQATT, CDR2 SNEGSKA (reference sequence). This CDR3 comprises 13 residues. V gave up 0 bases and J gave up 1 base, with 7 bases separating them.

This clonotype was seen at least ten times. This CDR3 is CASSFPDTQYF. DNA of the CDR3: TGTGCCAGCAGCTTTCCAGATACGCAGTATTTT. V gene TRBV7-9 combines with J gene TRBJ2-3, with no clear D. The CDR3 spans 11 residues. Germline lookup yields CDR1 SEHNR and CDR2 FQNEAQ (reference sequence). Trimming removed 3 bases from V and 4 bases from J, with 2 bases in between.

There are many counts of this clonotype. This chain connects TRBV6-6 to TRBJ2-1, with D perhaps given as TRBD1 or TRBD2 (5 bases each). V gave up 2 bases and J gave up 4 bases, with 9 bases separating them. The CDR3 loop spans 14 amino acids. Germline V lookup: CDR1 MNHNY, CDR2 SVGAGI (reference sequence). The CDR3 DNA reads as TGTGCCAGCAGTTACCGGGACCAATACAATGAGCAGTTCTTC. Its translation is CASSYRDQYNEQFF.

This clonotype was seen at least ten times. The gene calls are TRBV6-1 and TRBJ2-6; 7 bases fit TRBD1. Germline V gene data show CDR1 as MNHNS and CDR2 as SASEGT. The CDR3 consists of 16 residues. V was clipped by 7 bases and J by 4 bases; unmatched bases: 10. The CDR3 region has the DNA TGTGCCAGCACCTTCGAGAGGGGGCTAGGGGCCAACGTCCTGACTTTC. Its translation is CASTFERGLGANVLTF.

The V call is TRBV11-3, the J call TRBJ2-1, with 9 nucleotides matching TRBD1. The ends lost 2 bases at V and 8 bases at J; junction bases unmatched: 7. Germline CDR1 reads SGHNT; CDR2 reads YENEEA. The CDR3 totals 15 residues. The chain's CDR3 is CASSLTGTGFDEQFF. The CDR3 DNA reads TGTGCCAGCAGCTTAACAGGGACAGGGTTCGATGAGCAGTTCTTC.

This clonotype was found a few times. The chain has TRBV11-2 and TRBJ2-7, with D perhaps TRBD2 (7 bases). Germline CDR1 is SGHAT and CDR2 is FQNNGV. The V gene lost 4 bases and the J gene lost 6 bases, with 16 bases spanning the gap. The CDR3 totals 14 residues. CDR3 sequence reads: CASSSHREGLEQYF. The CDR3 bases are TGTGCCAGCAGCTCGCACAGGGAGGGTCTCGAGCAGTACTTC.

A few counts support this clonotype. The CDR3 coding sequence is TGTGCCAGCAGCTTAGACCTCGGCACCACCGGGGAGCTGTTTTTT. As protein: CASSLDLGTTGELFF. This chain connects TRBV7-2 to TRBJ2-2, with D unclear. Germline V gives CDR1 SGHTA, CDR2 FQGNSA. The V end was cut by 1 base, the J end by 4 bases, with 10 bases between. The CDR3 is made up of 15 amino acids.

The table lists this clonotype with many counts. The V and J genes are TRBV6-5 and TRBJ1-2; TRBD1 matches at 8 bases. The J segment lost 5 bases and the V segment lost 0 bases, leaving 2 bases of the junction unmatched. Per germline, CDR1 MNHEY and CDR2 SVGAGI. There are 14 residues in the CDR3. The CDR3 DNA reads TGTGCCAGCAGTTACTCGCAGGGGGCGTATGGCTACACCTTC. As protein: CASSYSQGAYGYTF.

This clonotype is judged large. The chain couples TRBV27 to TRBJ2-1; 7 bases line up with TRBD1. Germline CDR1 MNHEY, CDR2 SMNVEV (reference sequence). V was clipped by 3 bases and J by 2 bases; unmatched bases: 4. The CDR3 totals 15 residues. In DNA form, the CDR3 reads TGTGCCAGCAGTTTTTCGGGACAGACCTACAATGAGCAGTTCTTC. This encodes CASSFSGQTYNEQFF.

The CDR3 sequence is CAWRRRTSVDTQYF. CDR3 in DNA: TGTGCCTGGAGACGGCGGACTAGCGTAGATACGCAGTATTTT. The chain couples TRBV30 to TRBJ2-3, with TRBD2 matching over 9 bases. The V gene end was trimmed by 3 bases and the J gene end by 5 bases; junction bases not matched to a gene: 6. Germline V lookup: CDR1 GTSNPN, CDR2 SVGIG (reference sequence). CDR3 length: 14 residues.

A few counts support this clonotype. V is TRBV9 and J is TRBJ2-2; 7 bases match TRBD1. This CDR3 contains 15 residues. Germline assignment: CDR1 SGDLS and CDR2 YYNGEE. J lost 5 bases, V lost 4 bases, and 8 bases had no gene match. The CDR3 DNA sequence: TGTGCCAGCAGCCCGTACAGGGGTGGGACCGGGGAGCTGTTTTTT. Residues: CASSPYRGGTGELFF.

This clonotype has ten or more counts. The CDR3 loop is CSVVISGGITGELFF. The CDR3 coding sequence is TGCAGCGTTGTAATTTCGGGGGGCATCACCGGGGAGCTGTTTTTT. The chain couples TRBV29-1 to TRBJ2-2; tentative D call: TRBD2 (7 bases). CDR1 is SQVTM and CDR2 is ANQGSEA in the germline V gene. V gave up 4 bases and J gave up 4 bases, with 16 bases separating them. The CDR3 has 15 residues.

This clonotype was detected once. The V and J genes are TRBV10-3 and TRBJ2-3; 9 positions match TRBD2. J lost 5 bases, V lost 9 bases, and 3 bases had no gene match. CDR1 is ENHRY and CDR2 is SYGVKD in the germline V gene. The CDR3 runs to 12 residues. The CDR3, as DNA: TGTGCCATAGCGGGGGGAGGAGATACGCAGTATTTT. It codes for CAIAGGGDTQYF.

Concerning this clonotype itself: A clone one base away is much larger, so this may be a read error. The chain combines TRBV4-3 with TRBJ1-2; 8 bases map to TRBD1. From germline, CDR1 is LGHNA and CDR2 YSLEER. CDR3 size: 15 residues. CDR3 coding DNA: TGCGCCAGCAGCCCAGGGACAGGAGGGAACTATGGCTACGCCTTC. It translates to CASSPGTGGNYGYAF.